This is a list of T cell receptor beta chains from one sample in a study of control samples from healthy donors and cancer patients. The table came from immunoSEQ multiplex PCR; TCRdb's copy has only in-frame clones and leaves some out. The sample lists 120,000 or so clones; roughly 92% were seen once. Sequenced: PBMCs. Every receptor here comes from a man older than 75 with head and neck cancer. Each CDR3 is given with its conserved first and last residue. Fields, in order: V gene, clone size, J gene, D gene, CDR3 DNA, CDR3 protein. D genes are given only for firm matches. Not every row has a clone size; where given, it reads once, few, many or a size class.

TRBV2,-,TRBJ1-2,TRBD1,TGTGCCAGCAGGCCCGGGACAGGGGGCGGCAACTATGGCTACACCTTC,CASRPGTGGGNYGYTF
TRBV4-3,-,TRBJ2-4,TRBD2,TGCGCCAGCAGCCAAGCTAGCGGATACTCATGGGGAAACATTCAGTACTTC,CASSQASGYSWGNIQYF
TRBV5-1,-,TRBJ2-1,-,TGCGCCAGTACAATAGCGGCCTCCTACAATGAGCAGTTCTTC,CASTIAASYNEQFF
TRBV14,-,TRBJ2-2,TRBD2,TGTGCCAGCAGCTACGGACTAGCGGGAGTTTATAGCGGGGAGCTGTTTTTT,CASSYGLAGVYSGELFF
TRBV10-1,-,TRBJ1-3,TRBD1,TGCGCCAGCGTGGACAGGGCCCTTGGGTTTTTATACTGTCTCTCTGGAAACACCATATATTTT,CASVDRALGFLYCLSGNTIYF
TRBV12-3/TRBV12-4,-,TRBJ2-2,TRBD2,TGTGCCGGCGCGGGGGGGTCGAGGGAGCTGTTTTTT,CAGAGGSRELFF
TRBV5-8,-,TRBJ2-3,TRBD2,TGTGCCAGCAGCCGAAGCGGGGGGGGGATAGATACGCAGTATTTT,CASSRSGGGIDTQYF
TRBV7-2,once,TRBJ2-2,-,TGTGCCAGCAGCTTATCCAGGCCGGCCGGGGAGCTGTTTTTT,CASSLSRPAGELFF
TRBV5-1,-,TRBJ1-1,-,TGCGCCAGCAGCTTTAACGAGGGAGGCACTGAAGCTTTCTTT,CASSFNEGGTEAFF
TRBV5-1,-,TRBJ2-7,TRBD1,TGCGCCAGCAGTCAAGGGGGGACAGGGGAGTACGAGCAGTACTTC,CASSQGGTGEYEQYF
TRBV27,-,TRBJ1-2,-,TGTGCCAGCAGACCGGGACCGCCTACTAACTATGGCTACACCTTC,CASRPGPPTNYGYTF
TRBV14,-,TRBJ2-7,TRBD1,TGTGCCAGCAGCCACCGGACAGGGGGCTCCAGGAGCTCCTACGAGCAGTACTTC,CASSHRTGGSRSSYEQYF
TRBV7-9,few,TRBJ2-3,-,TGTGCCAGCAGCTTAGTTCAGGACCACACAGATACGCAGTATTTT,CASSLVQDHTDTQYF
TRBV11-2,-,TRBJ2-7,TRBD2,TGTGCCAGCAGCTTATTAGCGGGGGCCTCCTACGAGCAGTACTTC,CASSLLAGASYEQYF
TRBV18,-,TRBJ2-7,-,TGTGCCAGCTCTACGGACACCTACGAGCAGTACTTC,CASSTDTYEQYF
TRBV6-6,-,TRBJ2-5,TRBD2,TGTGCCAGCAGTCGATCTCCCCTAGCGGGGGGGCTCGGGGGGAGCCAAGAGACCCAGTACTTC,CASSRSPLAGGLGGSQETQYF
TRBV6-2/TRBV6-3,-,TRBJ2-3,TRBD2,TGTGCCAGCAGTTTTTGGGCGGGGGGCACAGATACGCAGTATTTT,CASSFWAGGTDTQYF
TRBV29-1,-,TRBJ1-1,-,TGCAGCGTTCTACACCCCCGAGAGGAAGCTTTCTTT,CSVLHPREEAFF
TRBV15,-,TRBJ1-5,-,TGTGCCACCAGCAGGTTCAATCAGCCCCAGCATTTT,CATSRFNQPQHF
TRBV27,-,TRBJ1-5,TRBD1,TGTGCCAGCAGACCGTTGGCCGGCAGGGGGCTCAATCAGCCCCAGCATTTT,CASRPLAGRGLNQPQHF
TRBV13,-,TRBJ2-7,TRBD2,TGTGCCAGCAGCTTACCTAGCGGGGGGGCCTACGAGCAGTACTTC,CASSLPSGGAYEQYF
TRBV10-3,-,TRBJ2-1,-,TGTGCCATCAGTGAGTCAGCCGTGCGGGGACCGCGTTTCGGTGAGCAGTTCTTC,CAISESAVRGPRFGEQFF
TRBV6-5,-,TRBJ1-5,TRBD1,TGTGCCAGCAGCTGGACAGGGGATCAGCCCCAGCATTTT,CASSWTGDQPQHF
TRBV6-5,-,TRBJ1-1,-,TGTGCCAGCAGCAAGTTGGGGACCCGAGGCACTGAAGCTTTCTTT,CASSKLGTRGTEAFF
TRBV7-2,-,TRBJ2-1,-,TGTGCCAGCAGCCGGGACAAAGGATCAGATGAGCAGTTCTTC,CASSRDKGSDEQFF
TRBV27,-,TRBJ1-3,-,TGTGCCAGCAGTAAATTACCGCTGGGGTTTTTCTCTGGAAACACCATATATTTT,CASSKLPLGFFSGNTIYF
TRBV21-1,-,TRBJ1-2,-,TGTGCCACCCACCAAGGGGGCTACACCTTC,CATHQGGYTF
TRBV9,-,TRBJ2-3,-,TGTGCCAGCAGCCCAACAGGGATCAGCACAGATACGCAGTATTTT,CASSPTGISTDTQYF
TRBV9,-,TRBJ1-1,-,TGTGCCAGCGGGAGAGACCTGGGGGTTCAAACTGAAGCTTTCTTT,CASGRDLGVQTEAFF
TRBV2,-,TRBJ1-5,-,TGTGCCAGCCACCTGGGGGGGAACAATCAGCCCCAGCATTTT,CASHLGGNNQPQHF
TRBV7-9,-,TRBJ1-1,-,TGTGCCAGCAGCTCTTTGACGGTAGCTTTCTTT,CASSSLTVAFF
TRBV20-1,-,TRBJ2-1,-,TGCAGTGCTAGTGCTAGGGGAAAATACAATGAGCAGTTCTTC,CSASARGKYNEQFF
TRBV3-1/TRBV3-2,-,TRBJ1-2,TRBD1,TGTGCCAGCATCCCGACAGGGTGTGAGGATGGCTACACCTTC,CASIPTGCEDGYTF
TRBV6-4,-,TRBJ2-1,TRBD2,TGTGCCAGCAGTGATAGCGGGGGGGCTTACAATGAGCAGTTCTTC,CASSDSGGAYNEQFF
TRBV21-1,-,TRBJ2-4,-,TGTGCCAGCAGCAAAGCCCTCACCCTAGCCAAAAACATTCAGTACTTC,CASSKALTLAKNIQYF
TRBV27,once,TRBJ1-1,-,TGTGCCAGCAGTCTGATGGGACAGAACACTGAAGCTTTCTTT,CASSLMGQNTEAFF
TRBV9,-,TRBJ1-1,-,TGTGCCAGCAGCGTAGCCCAGGGCACTGAAGCTTTCTTT,CASSVAQGTEAFF
TRBV21-1,-,TRBJ1-2,-,TGTGCCAGCAGGGGGACAGGGTTCTATGGCTACACCTTC,CASRGTGFYGYTF
TRBV28,-,TRBJ2-1,-,TGTGCCAGCAGTTTATTAAAATACAATGAGCAGTTCTTC,CASSLLKYNEQFF
TRBV10-3,once,TRBJ2-1,-,TGTGCCATCAGAGAAAGTAGGGGGAGCTCCTACAATGAGCAGTTCTTC,CAIRESRGSSYNEQFF
TRBV5-3,-,TRBJ2-7,TRBD2,TGTGCCAGAAGCCAGGGAAGGCGGGGGGCCTCCTACGAGCAGTACTTC,CARSQGRRGASYEQYF
TRBV10-3,-,TRBJ2-7,TRBD1,TGTGCCATCAGTGCGGACAGGGGACGCTCCTACGAGCAGTACTTC,CAISADRGRSYEQYF
TRBV5-1,-,TRBJ2-7,TRBD1,TGCGCCACCGCAGGGGGACAGGGCCCAAGTCACGAGCAGTACTTC,CATAGGQGPSHEQYF
TRBV19,-,TRBJ2-3,TRBD2,TGTGCCAGTAGTATAGTGGGACTAGCGGGAGGCCCAGATACGCAGTATTTT,CASSIVGLAGGPDTQYF
TRBV6-1,-,TRBJ2-3,-,TGTGCCAGCAGTGAAAGACCCACTAGCACAGATACGCAGTATTTT,CASSERPTSTDTQYF
TRBV4-3,-,TRBJ1-5,-,TGCGCCAGCAGCCAAGAAGTTGGGCGGCGCAATCAGCCCCAGCATTTT,CASSQEVGRRNQPQHF
TRBV18,once,TRBJ1-6,-,TGTGCCAGCTCCCGAGGCCCGCCGCTTAATTCACCCCTCCACTTT,CASSRGPPLNSPLHF
TRBV4-1,-,TRBJ1-5,TRBD1,TGCGCCAGCAGCCAAGGGGTGGACAGGGCTAATCAGCCCCAGCATTTT,CASSQGVDRANQPQHF
TRBV6-5,-,TRBJ2-5,TRBD1,TGTGCCAGCAGTTACCGGACAGGGGGAGAGACCCAGTACTTC,CASSYRTGGETQYF
TRBV5-4,-,TRBJ1-1,TRBD1,TGTGCCAGCAGCTTGCAGGGGGGGAACACTGAAGCTTTCTTT,CASSLQGGNTEAFF
TRBV6-5,-,TRBJ1-1,-,TGTGCCAGCAGCGGGACACGGGGATGGGACACTGAAGCTTTCTTT,CASSGTRGWDTEAFF